This record looks at one T cell receptor beta chain sequence and its context. A sample-barcoded 5' primer and a J-beta primer mix were used in a second PCR of roughly 7 to 11 cycles. TCRdb redid the calling of the 5' RACE reads with MiXCR, one entry per CDR3 protein. There are 720,000 or so distinct CDR3 sequences in the sample; around 41% occur only once, and 25% to 35% lies in the top ten. This sample stems from a study of blood T cells in healthy people across ages. The specimen was blood. This clonotype originated in an elderly man in good health.

CDR3 region: CASSLRSGTDYTEAFF. Written as DNA, the CDR3 is TGTGCCAGCAGTTTGAGATCCGGGACGGATTACACTGAAGCTTTCTTT. This chain connects TRBV27 to TRBJ1-1; tentatively, D is TRBD1 (5 bases). With 3 bases removed from V and 3 bases from J, the gap between germline ends came to 17 bases. The CDR3 totals 16 residues. Per the germline V gene, CDR1 is MNHEY and CDR2 is SMNVEV (reference sequence).